Sequencing of this TCR beta chain was carried out in a study of cytomegalovirus exposure and HLA in healthy donors. Germline V lookup: CDR1 GTSNPN, CDR2 SVGIG (reference sequence). The CDR3 covers 14 residues. With 2 bases clipped from V and 3 bases from J, the junction kept 4 bases outside the gene matches. As to this clone: Its antigen is not identified.

Primers: 60 Vbeta forward and 13 Jbeta reverse. The repertoire was sequenced with immunoSEQ multiplex PCR; TCRdb's copy has only in-frame clones and lacks some. The sample holds about 140,000 clones, 65% to 80% seen once. Findings and limits, study-wide: Association of under 20,000 TCR beta sequences with HLA alleles was found at 0.05 false discovery rate in a later analysis. Later work found most CMV-associated TCR beta chains apparently HLA-restricted. An analysis was carried out later, and it reportedly showed fewer N-insertions in an Asian-associated ancestry cluster than the approximately 610-donor mean.

The gene calls are TRBV30 and TRBJ1-5, with 7 bases aligning to TRBD1. This clonotype was sampled from a woman between 50 and 59 years old in good health and CMV-seropositive. The sequencing input was PBMCs. In DNA, the CDR3 is TGTGCCTGGAGTCAGGGACAGCACAATCAGCCCCAGCATTTT. This encodes CAWSQGQHNQPQHF.